This T cell receptor (beta chain) was captured in a study of cytomegalovirus exposure and HLA in healthy donors. In the study overall: Previous work identified roughly 110 million unique TCR beta sequences from around 200 million T cells.

The CDR3 has 15 residues. The germline V gene has CDR1 MNHNS and CDR2 SASEGT. The junction had 8 bases not matched to a gene; V was cut back by 6 bases and J by 4 bases. Points on this clone: Its specificity is not known.

Findings and limits, study-wide: TCR beta sequences reportedly predicted most subjects' HLA-A and HLA-B alleles accurately.

PCR employed 60 Vbeta and 13 Jbeta primers. Some clones are missing from TCRdb's copy, which holds only in-frame ones; the method was immunoSEQ multiplex PCR. The sample has about 120,000 clones, about 10% seen once; the top ten hold about 4.6%. The sequence was collected from a woman younger than 30 in good health and CMV-seropositive. The V and J genes are TRBV6-1 and TRBJ1-3; TRBD1 agrees at 8 bases. Material: PBMCs. The DNA for the CDR3 is TGTGCCAGCAGAGCTCAGGGGGCGCGAGGAAACACCATATATTTT. As protein: CASRAQGARGNTIYF.